This is a list of T cell receptor beta chains from one sample in a study of shared clonotypes between healthy human individuals. Produced via immunoSEQ multiplex PCR; TCRdb's table is partial and in-frame only. Of approximately 740,000 clones listed, 80% to 95% are singletons. The sequencing input was naive CD8+ T cells sorted from blood. These receptor sequences come from a man aged 30 to 39 in good health. The CDR3 runs from the conserved cysteine through the conserved F or W. Fields, in order: clone size, D gene, J gene, V gene, CDR3 DNA, CDR3 protein. D genes are given only for firm matches. The size entry is marked missing in some rows and otherwise reads once, few, many or a size class.

clone_size: once
d_call: .
j_call: TRBJ2-7
v_call: TRBV28
cdr3_nt: TGTGCCAGCAGTCCTCTCCGCGGGACTGCGACATACGAGCAGTACTTC
cdr3_aa: CASSPLRGTATYEQYF

clone_size: once
d_call: .
j_call: TRBJ2-7
v_call: TRBV28
cdr3_nt: TGTGCCAGCAGTTTAAACACGTTCTCCTACGAGCAGTACTTC
cdr3_aa: CASSLNTFSYEQYF

clone_size: .
d_call: .
j_call: TRBJ1-5
v_call: TRBV5-3
cdr3_nt: TGTGCCAGAAGCTTTTTAGAAGGACTGAGCAATCAGCCCCAGCATTTT
cdr3_aa: CARSFLEGLSNQPQHF

clone_size: .
d_call: .
j_call: TRBJ2-7
v_call: TRBV15
cdr3_nt: TGTGCCACCAGCAGCCGACTGACCTACGAGCAGTACTTC
cdr3_aa: CATSSRLTYEQYF

clone_size: .
d_call: TRBD1
j_call: TRBJ2-7
v_call: TRBV4-1
cdr3_nt: TGCGCCAGCAGCCAATTCCAGGGGGCCGACGAGCAGTACTTC
cdr3_aa: CASSQFQGADEQYF

clone_size: .
d_call: .
j_call: TRBJ2-7
v_call: TRBV21-1
cdr3_nt: TGTGCCAGCAGCAAACCCCTGGGACAGGGGACCTACGAGCAGTACTTC
cdr3_aa: CASSKPLGQGTYEQYF

clone_size: .
d_call: TRBD1
j_call: TRBJ1-1
v_call: TRBV27
cdr3_nt: TGTGCCAGCAGTTTTACCGGGACAGGGAGGAACACTGAAGCTTTCTTT
cdr3_aa: CASSFTGTGRNTEAFF

clone_size: .
d_call: TRBD1
j_call: TRBJ1-2
v_call: TRBV27
cdr3_nt: TGTGCCAGCAGTTTGGCCCTGGGACAGGTCTATGGCTACACCTTC
cdr3_aa: CASSLALGQVYGYTF

clone_size: .
d_call: TRBD2
j_call: TRBJ2-2
v_call: TRBV19
cdr3_nt: TGTGCCAGTAGTATCACTAGCGGGAACACCGGGGAGCTGTTTTTT
cdr3_aa: CASSITSGNTGELFF

clone_size: .
d_call: .
j_call: TRBJ2-7
v_call: TRBV27
cdr3_nt: TGTGCCAGCAGTTTGGGCGCCCGCTACGAGCAGTACTTC
cdr3_aa: CASSLGARYEQYF

clone_size: .
d_call: .
j_call: TRBJ2-5
v_call: TRBV6-1
cdr3_nt: TGTGCCAGCAGTGAATATCGGGGGCCTAAAGAGACCCAGTACTTC
cdr3_aa: CASSEYRGPKETQYF

clone_size: .
d_call: TRBD1
j_call: TRBJ2-3
v_call: TRBV7-3
cdr3_nt: TGTGCCAGCAGTTCTGGACAGGGCACAGATACGCAGTATTTT
cdr3_aa: CASSSGQGTDTQYF

clone_size: .
d_call: .
j_call: TRBJ1-5
v_call: TRBV28
cdr3_nt: TGTGCCAGCAGTTCATCAAAGGCCACATATCAGCCCCAGCATTTT
cdr3_aa: CASSSSKATYQPQHF

clone_size: .
d_call: TRBD1
j_call: TRBJ2-7
v_call: TRBV7-6
cdr3_nt: TGTGCCAGCAGCGACCGACAGGGATCTTCATCCTACGAGCAGTACTTC
cdr3_aa: CASSDRQGSSSYEQYF

clone_size: .
d_call: TRBD2
j_call: TRBJ2-1
v_call: TRBV19
cdr3_nt: TGTGCCAGTAGTCTCAGGTGGCGGGACTACTACAATGAGCAGTTCTTC
cdr3_aa: CASSLRWRDYYNEQFF

clone_size: .
d_call: .
j_call: TRBJ2-1
v_call: TRBV7-9
cdr3_nt: TGTGCCAGCAGCTCCCCTCTAGCGCCAGCCTACAATGAGCAGTTCTTC
cdr3_aa: CASSSPLAPAYNEQFF

clone_size: .
d_call: .
j_call: TRBJ1-5
v_call: TRBV21-1
cdr3_nt: TGTGCCAGCCTTAATTTCACGGAAGGGGGGCTTAGCAATCAGCCCCAGCATTTT
cdr3_aa: CASLNFTEGGLSNQPQHF

clone_size: few
d_call: TRBD2
j_call: TRBJ2-7
v_call: TRBV28
cdr3_nt: TGTGCCAGCAGTTTACCGTCTAGCGGGAGTAGCGAGCAGTACTTC
cdr3_aa: CASSLPSSGSSEQYF

clone_size: .
d_call: TRBD2
j_call: TRBJ2-3
v_call: TRBV25-1
cdr3_nt: TGTGCCAGCAGTCCAAGCCTAGCGGGAGATACGCAGTATTTT
cdr3_aa: CASSPSLAGDTQYF

clone_size: .
d_call: TRBD2
j_call: TRBJ2-1
v_call: TRBV5-4
cdr3_nt: TGTGCCAGCAGCTTTGGACTAGCGGGAGGCCATGAGCAGTTCTTC
cdr3_aa: CASSFGLAGGHEQFF

clone_size: .
d_call: .
j_call: TRBJ2-2
v_call: TRBV30
cdr3_nt: TGTGCCTGGAGTGAAGGGCTCCCCGGGGAGCTGTTTTTT
cdr3_aa: CAWSEGLPGELFF

clone_size: .
d_call: TRBD2
j_call: TRBJ2-1
v_call: TRBV6-5
cdr3_nt: TGTGCCAGCAGTTACTGGGGGGGTGAGCAGTTCTTC
cdr3_aa: CASSYWGGEQFF

clone_size: .
d_call: TRBD1
j_call: TRBJ2-1
v_call: TRBV7-2
cdr3_nt: TGTGCCAGCCAGGCCGGGACAGGGGATTACAATGAGCAGTTCTTC
cdr3_aa: CASQAGTGDYNEQFF

clone_size: .
d_call: TRBD2
j_call: TRBJ2-1
v_call: TRBV11-3
cdr3_nt: TGTGCCAGCAGCTCCCGAGCGGGAGACTACAATGAGCAGTTCTTC
cdr3_aa: CASSSRAGDYNEQFF

clone_size: .
d_call: TRBD2
j_call: TRBJ2-1
v_call: TRBV19
cdr3_nt: TGTGCCAGTAGTATAGATGGCGGGAGGGCCACCTACAATGAGCAGTTCTTC
cdr3_aa: CASSIDGGRATYNEQFF

clone_size: .
d_call: TRBD2
j_call: TRBJ2-1
v_call: TRBV19
cdr3_nt: TGTGCCAGTAGTATACCCTCGGGTAGCGGGAGGGCCCCCAGGGGTAATGAGCAGTTCTTC
cdr3_aa: CASSIPSGSGRAPRGNEQFF

clone_size: .
d_call: .
j_call: TRBJ2-2
v_call: TRBV4-3
cdr3_nt: TGCGCCAGCAGCCAAGACGGCTCCGGGGAGCTGTTTTTT
cdr3_aa: CASSQDGSGELFF

clone_size: once
d_call: .
j_call: TRBJ2-7
v_call: TRBV2
cdr3_nt: TGTGCCAGCAGTGAAGTGGTTCGTTACTACGAGCAGTACTTC
cdr3_aa: CASSEVVRYYEQYF

clone_size: .
d_call: .
j_call: TRBJ2-1
v_call: TRBV4-1
cdr3_nt: TGCGCCAGCAGCGGATACAATGAGCAGTTCTTC
cdr3_aa: CASSGYNEQFF

clone_size: .
d_call: TRBD2
j_call: TRBJ2-2
v_call: TRBV19
cdr3_nt: TGTGCCAGTAGTCCCCATTCTAGCGGCCAAGAATACACCGGGGAGCTGTTTTTT
cdr3_aa: CASSPHSSGQEYTGELFF

clone_size: .
d_call: .
j_call: TRBJ1-4
v_call: TRBV5-4
cdr3_nt: TGTGCCAGCAGCTCCTCACAGGGCGGGAATGAAAAACTGTTTTTT
cdr3_aa: CASSSSQGGNEKLFF

clone_size: .
d_call: .
j_call: TRBJ2-5
v_call: TRBV7-7
cdr3_nt: TGTGCCAGCAGCTTAGGGACCGGGACCCAAGAGACCCAGTACTTC
cdr3_aa: CASSLGTGTQETQYF

clone_size: .
d_call: .
j_call: TRBJ2-3
v_call: TRBV7-3
cdr3_nt: TGTGCCAGCAGCTTGGAACAGGCTAGCACAGATACGCAGTATTTT
cdr3_aa: CASSLEQASTDTQYF

clone_size: .
d_call: TRBD2
j_call: TRBJ2-3
v_call: TRBV5-1
cdr3_nt: TGCGCCAGCAGCTTACTAGCGGGATTGGGCACAGATACGCAGTATTTT
cdr3_aa: CASSLLAGLGTDTQYF

clone_size: .
d_call: .
j_call: TRBJ2-2
v_call: TRBV5-1
cdr3_nt: TGCGCCAGCTCTGGAGGGGCTAACACCGGGGAGCTGTTTTTT
cdr3_aa: CASSGGANTGELFF

clone_size: .
d_call: TRBD2
j_call: TRBJ2-7
v_call: TRBV28
cdr3_nt: TGTGCCAGCAGTCCCCCACTAGCGGGAGTTATTTACGAGCAGTACTTC
cdr3_aa: CASSPPLAGVIYEQYF

clone_size: once
d_call: .
j_call: TRBJ2-7
v_call: TRBV6-1
cdr3_nt: TGTGCCAGCAGCGAGACAGGTTACGAGCAGTACTTC
cdr3_aa: CASSETGYEQYF

clone_size: .
d_call: .
j_call: TRBJ2-1
v_call: TRBV27
cdr3_nt: TGTGCCAGCAGTTTATATGGGGGTAGTGAGCAGTTCTTC
cdr3_aa: CASSLYGGSEQFF

clone_size: .
d_call: TRBD2
j_call: TRBJ2-1
v_call: TRBV15
cdr3_nt: TGTGCCACCAGCAGAGAGGGACTAGCGGGAGGGAAATACAATGAGCAGTTCTTC
cdr3_aa: CATSREGLAGGKYNEQFF

clone_size: .
d_call: TRBD2
j_call: TRBJ2-3
v_call: TRBV7-9
cdr3_nt: TGTGCCAGCAGCCTAATTAGCGGGAGCAGCACAGATACGCAGTATTTT
cdr3_aa: CASSLISGSSTDTQYF

clone_size: .
d_call: .
j_call: TRBJ1-1
v_call: TRBV19
cdr3_nt: TGTGCCAGTAGTATAGTGTATAACACTGAAGCTTTCTTT
cdr3_aa: CASSIVYNTEAFF

clone_size: .
d_call: .
j_call: TRBJ2-7
v_call: TRBV6-6
cdr3_nt: TGTGCCAGCGGCGGTAGCTCCTACGAGCAGTACTTC
cdr3_aa: CASGGSSYEQYF

clone_size: .
d_call: .
j_call: TRBJ2-1
v_call: TRBV27
cdr3_nt: TGTGCCAGCAGTGGAGCGGATGCCTACAATGAGCAGTTCTTC
cdr3_aa: CASSGADAYNEQFF

clone_size: .
d_call: .
j_call: TRBJ2-7
v_call: TRBV5-4
cdr3_nt: TGTGCCAGCAGCTTGGATACACACTTAATTACCTACGAGCAGTACTTC
cdr3_aa: CASSLDTHLITYEQYF

clone_size: .
d_call: .
j_call: TRBJ2-1
v_call: TRBV27
cdr3_nt: TGTGCCAGCAGTTTAGGGAACAATGAGCAGTTCTTC
cdr3_aa: CASSLGNNEQFF

clone_size: .
d_call: .
j_call: TRBJ2-3
v_call: TRBV7-6
cdr3_nt: TGTGCCAGCAGCTACCGGTCCCCTAGCCTTCGCGGCACAGATACGCAGTATTTT
cdr3_aa: CASSYRSPSLRGTDTQYF

clone_size: .
d_call: TRBD1
j_call: TRBJ2-1
v_call: TRBV7-2
cdr3_nt: TGTGCCAGCAGCGAAGGGACAGGGGGCTGGAATGAGCAGTTCTTC
cdr3_aa: CASSEGTGGWNEQFF

clone_size: .
d_call: .
j_call: TRBJ2-5
v_call: TRBV14
cdr3_nt: TGTGCCAGCAGCCAAGATTGGGGGAAGGAGACCCAGTACTTC
cdr3_aa: CASSQDWGKETQYF

clone_size: .
d_call: .
j_call: TRBJ2-3
v_call: TRBV11-1
cdr3_nt: TGTGCCAGCAGCTCCTTCGGGCCGCCAGATACGCAGTATTTT
cdr3_aa: CASSSFGPPDTQYF

clone_size: .
d_call: .
j_call: TRBJ2-1
v_call: TRBV27
cdr3_nt: TGTGCCAGCAGTTCACTCCAGGTATTTGAGCAGTTCTTC
cdr3_aa: CASSSLQVFEQFF

clone_size: .
d_call: TRBD1
j_call: TRBJ2-7
v_call: TRBV2
cdr3_nt: TGTGCCAGCAATACCGGGACAGGGGCCTACGAGCAGTACTTC
cdr3_aa: CASNTGTGAYEQYF

clone_size: .
d_call: TRBD2
j_call: TRBJ2-2
v_call: TRBV5-1
cdr3_nt: TGCGCCAGCAGCTTGGGGTGGGGAGGACTAGCCGACACCGGGGAGCTGTTTTTT
cdr3_aa: CASSLGWGGLADTGELFF

clone_size: .
d_call: .
j_call: TRBJ1-3
v_call: TRBV11-2
cdr3_nt: TGTGCCAGCAGCCCGATTAGGGGAACAGGAAACACCATATATTTT
cdr3_aa: CASSPIRGTGNTIYF

clone_size: .
d_call: .
j_call: TRBJ2-7
v_call: TRBV16
cdr3_nt: TGTGCCAGCAGCCAATTAGTGGGAGAGCAGTACTTC
cdr3_aa: CASSQLVGEQYF

clone_size: .
d_call: TRBD2
j_call: TRBJ2-1
v_call: TRBV18
cdr3_nt: TGTGTCAGCTCACCACCGGGAGGAGTTGTGGGGCTCTACAATGAGCAGTTCTTC
cdr3_aa: CVSSPPGGVVGLYNEQFF

clone_size: .
d_call: .
j_call: TRBJ1-1
v_call: TRBV19
cdr3_nt: TGTGCCAGTAGTATACCCCAGGGCCCCCCTGAAGCTTTCTTT
cdr3_aa: CASSIPQGPPEAFF

clone_size: .
d_call: .
j_call: TRBJ1-1
v_call: TRBV27
cdr3_nt: TGTGCCAGCATGAAGGGTCGGGGGTTTTGGATGAACACTGAAGCTTTCTTT
cdr3_aa: CASMKGRGFWMNTEAFF

clone_size: .
d_call: TRBD1
j_call: TRBJ1-2
v_call: TRBV7-9
cdr3_nt: TGTGCCAGCAGCTTAGCTAGATCCGGGACAGATGGCTACACCTTC
cdr3_aa: CASSLARSGTDGYTF

clone_size: .
d_call: .
j_call: TRBJ1-2
v_call: TRBV7-9
cdr3_nt: TGTGCCAGCAGCTTAGGGGTCGGGAGATCCTATGGCTACACCTTC
cdr3_aa: CASSLGVGRSYGYTF